This entry lists 14 T cell receptor beta chains sequenced from one sample in a study of T cells in Graves' hyperthyroidism and ophthalmopathy. Amplification targeted TCR beta CDR3 regions from RNA transcripts. HTBI primers drove first-round RT-PCR of the TCR CDR3. TCRdb re-analysed the multiplex PCR reads in MiXCR, keeping a single row per CDR3 protein. The sample carries some 570,000 distinct CDR3 sequences, 11% to 15% recorded once. Sequencing was performed on blood. The source of these receptors is a woman aged 18-35 years with Graves' ophthalmopathy.

This clonotype was picked up many times. The chain has TRBV5-8 and TRBJ2-3; 14 bases line up with TRBD2. V shed 3 bases, J shed 3 bases, and the junction held 6 bases outside the gene matches. Germline CDR1 SGHTS, CDR2 YDEGEE. This CDR3 comprises 17 residues. CDR3 DNA: TGTGCCAGCAGCTCCAGACTAGCGGGAGGGCCAACAGATACGCAGTATTTT. This gives the protein CASSSRLAGGPTDTQYF.

The chain uses TRBV5-1 and TRBJ2-2, with D unclear. This CDR3 region has 15 residues. Trimming removed 6 bases at V and 1 base at J, with 13 bases between. From germline, CDR1 is SGHRS and CDR2 YFSETQ. Here the CDR3 reads CASTHNTENTGELFF. The CDR3 nucleotides read TGCGCCAGCACCCATAATACAGAGAACACCGGGGAGCTGTTTTTT.

The V and J genes are TRBV4-3 and TRBJ1-3; D uncertain. The germline V gene encodes CDR1 LGHNA and CDR2 YSLEER. Trimming removed 0 bases at V and 0 bases at J, with 3 bases between. The CDR3 is 14 residues long. In DNA, the CDR3 is TGCGCCAGCAGCCAAGATCACTCTGGAAACACCATATATTTT. Translation: CASSQDHSGNTIYF.

This clonotype was recorded a few times. The gene calls are TRBV4-3 and TRBJ1-6, with D tentatively TRBD1 (5 bases). Trimming removed 3 bases at V and 8 bases at J, with 14 bases between. CDR3 size: 15 residues. Germline values: CDR1 LGHNA, CDR2 YSLEER. The CDR3 DNA sequence: TGCGCCAGCAGCCAGGACCGGGACGGCTATTCACCCCTCCACTTT. Protein product: CASSQDRDGYSPLHF.

This clonotype was seen only a few times. V gene TRBV11-2 combines with J gene TRBJ2-7; tentatively, D is TRBD1 or TRBD2 (6 bases each). Trimming took 5 bases from V and 4 from J, leaving 18 bases between them. This CDR3 spans 15 amino acids. Germline assignment: CDR1 SGHAT and CDR2 FQNNGV. CDR3 sequence reads: CASSNRGREVYEQYF. CDR3 coding DNA: TGTGCCAGCAGCAACCGGGGGCGGGAAGTTTACGAGCAGTACTTC. Supplemented by reference TRBV11-2 and TRBJ2-7, the full variable domain reads EAGVAQSPRYKIIEKRQSVAFWCNPISGHATLYWYQQILGQGPKLLIQFQNNGVVDDSQLPKDRFSAERLKGVDSTLKIQPAKLEDSAVYLCASSNRGREVYEQYFGPGTRLTVT.

This clonotype was counted ten times or more. The rearrangement joins TRBV6-2 or TRBV6-3 to TRBJ2-3, with a possible D match to TRBD2 (6 bases). Germline CDR1 reads MNHEY; CDR2 reads SVGEGT. The V and J ends lost 5 bases and 2 bases respectively, with 17 bases between them. There are 16 residues in the CDR3. The CDR3 spells CASSTGTRGVTDTQYF. The CDR3 DNA sequence: TGTGCCAGCAGTACCGGGACTCGCGGAGTCACAGATACGCAGTATTTT.

This clonotype was detected a few times. V gene TRBV9 combines with J gene TRBJ2-7; 10 bases agree with TRBD2. There are 15 residues in the CDR3. CDR1 and CDR2 (germline): SGDLS, YYNGEE. The junction had 8 bases not matched to a gene; V was cut back by 0 bases and J by 8 bases. The CDR3 coding sequence is TGTGCCAGCAGCGTAGGGCCAGCGGGAGGGCCGAAGCAGTACTTC. This codes for CASSVGPAGGPKQYF.

This clonotype has at least ten counts. The gene calls are TRBV6-1 and TRBJ1-2; weak D call: TRBD1 (6 bases). The CDR3 covers 15 residues. CDR1 and CDR2 from the germline V gene are MNHNS and SASEGT. The ends were cut back, 5 bases at V and 1 base at J, with 14 bases in the middle. Here the CDR3 reads CASSSPGHRNYGYTF. In DNA, the CDR3 is TGTGCCAGCAGTTCCCCGGGACATCGTAACTATGGCTACACCTTC.

This clonotype was counted many times. The V and J genes are TRBV20-1 and TRBJ1-2; 9 bases are shared with TRBD1. This CDR3 is 12 amino acids long. The germline V gene has CDR1 DFQATT and CDR2 SNEGSKA (reference sequence). With V trimmed by 6 bases and J by 7 bases, 6 bases remained unmatched. The CDR3 region has the DNA TGCAGTGCCACGGACAGGGGAAGTGGCTACACCTTC. Its protein is CSATDRGSGYTF.

This clonotype was detected a few times. This chain links TRBV20-1 with TRBJ2-3; the match to TRBD2 covers 10 bases. This CDR3 spans 16 amino acids. Germline V lookup: CDR1 DFQATT, CDR2 SNEGSKA (reference sequence). V shed 6 bases, J shed 2 bases, and the junction held 11 bases outside the gene matches. The CDR3 sequence is CSARGVLAGITDTQYF. CDR3 nucleotide sequence: TGCAGTGCCCGGGGGGTACTAGCGGGAATCACAGATACGCAGTATTTT.

V usage is TRBV19 and J usage is TRBJ1-5; TRBD1 is a possible D gene (6 bases). Germline CDR1 LNHDA, CDR2 SQIVND (reference sequence). CDR3 size: 14 residues. The germline V and J ends were trimmed by 7 bases and 6 bases, with 16 bases remaining between them. The CDR3 loop reads CASNHNRDGQPQHF. CDR3 sequence (DNA): TGTGCCAGTAACCATAACAGGGATGGTCAGCCCCAGCATTTT.

This chain connects TRBV7-9 to TRBJ2-5; 7 bases map to TRBD2. Germline V gives CDR1 SEHNR, CDR2 FQNEAQ (reference sequence). The CDR3 loop spans 17 amino acids. V gave up 3 bases and J gave up 2 bases; unmatched junction bases: 12. CDR3 residues: CASSFYSGWGGQETQYF. CDR3 DNA sequence: TGTGCCAGCAGCTTCTACTCTGGTTGGGGAGGGCAAGAGACCCAGTACTTC.

This clonotype was observed at least ten times. The rearrangement links TRBV5-6 to TRBJ2-7, with 15 bases that match TRBD2. The junction had 3 bases not matched to a gene; V was cut back by 4 bases and J by 4 bases. The CDR3 contains 15 residues. Germline V lookup: CDR1 SGHDT, CDR2 YYEEEE. CDR3 in DNA: TGTGCCAGCAGCCGGGGACTAGCGGGAGGTTACGAGCAGTACTTC. Translating gives CASSRGLAGGYEQYF.

This clonotype occurred many times. CDR3 nucleotides: TGTGCCAGCAGCTTAAGTCTGTCGAGCAATCAGCCCCAGCATTTT. It encodes CASSLSLSSNQPQHF. The V call is TRBV7-2, the J call TRBJ1-5; D is ambiguous. Trimming took off 2 bases at V and 1 base at J, with 9 bases between the two ends. The length of the CDR3 is 15 residues. Germline V gene sequence: CDR1 SGHTA, CDR2 FQGNSA.